The entry below describes one T cell receptor (beta chain). Its target is not known. The data were obtained in a study of T cell responses to AZD1222 COVID-19 vaccine. Study-wide results and limits: Repertoires were obtained solely post-peak T cell response.

Sequencing was performed with immunoSEQ multiplex PCR; in TCRdb, only in-frame clones are kept and a portion is missing. Among about 140,000 clones listed, more than 85% were seen once. Germline V lookup: CDR1 LGHDT, CDR2 YNNKEL (reference sequence). The CDR3 extends over 16 amino acids. V was pared by 0 bases and J by 3 bases, with 15 bases between. V and J are TRBV3-1 (or the pseudogene TRBV3-2) and TRBJ2-7; no firm D call. This material consisted of peripheral blood, taken on day 0 of MenACWY control vaccination. This TCR came from an adult in good health. DNA for the CDR3: TGTGCCAGCAGCCAAGATATGGGCACTAAACGCTACGAGCAGTACTTC. This sequence encodes CASSQDMGTKRYEQYF.